This TCR beta chain stems from a study of T cells after yellow fever vaccination. The authors made TCR cDNA by 5'RACE template switching, adding a universal primer site and UMIs. Each CDR3 protein gets one entry after TCRdb re-called the 5' RACE reads with MiXCR. The sample contains some 160,000 distinct CDR3 sequences, about 7% of which appear only once. The study's findings and limits: Among all clonotypes, a small share was observed in both CD4 and CD8 compartments. When the response was secondary, it was weaker but reached its peak faster, day 5 versus 15.

CDR3 size: 13 residues. V gave up 6 bases and J gave up 6 bases; unmatched junction bases: 6. Germline assignment: CDR1 LNHDA and CDR2 SQIVND (reference sequence). This clonotype came up a few times. What it binds is not known. The source was CD4+ T cells sorted from PBMCs, collected less than 6 days after the first yellow fever vaccination. The chain has TRBV19 and TRBJ2-3; TRBD1 matches 7 bases. The source of this sequence is a man aged 18-30 years who received the YFV17D yellow fever vaccine. The CDR3 DNA follows: TGTGCCAGTAGGATACAGGGGTCGGATACGCAGTATTTT. This sequence encodes CASRIQGSDTQYF.